This record covers a single T cell receptor (beta chain). Its antigen remains unidentified. TCRdb's copy holds only in-frame clones and misses some; the assay was immunoSEQ multiplex PCR. This table has more than 10,000 clones, approximately 81% appearing once. The data belong to a study of T cells in localized non-small cell lung cancer. Study-wide results and caveats: Sequencing, confined to only one tumor region, leaves heterogeneity possible. Of the tissues analyzed, uninvolved adjacent lung showed maximal T cell clonality, greater than tumor. Detection in adjacent lung was observed for a median about 56 of the top 100 tumor clones.

The CDR3 runs to 15 residues. CDR1 is MNHEY, CDR2 SVGAGI, per germline. Trimming pared 0 bases from V and 1 base from J, leaving 7 bases between. V gene TRBV6-5 combines with J gene TRBJ1-5, with D uncertain. The source is a male donor at least 60 years old with stage III lung adenocarcinoma. The sequences come from peripheral blood, collected before any cancer treatment. CDR3 loop: CASSYSRVSNQPQHF. Written as DNA, the CDR3 is TGTGCCAGCAGTTACTCTCGGGTCAGCAATCAGCCCCAGCATTTT.